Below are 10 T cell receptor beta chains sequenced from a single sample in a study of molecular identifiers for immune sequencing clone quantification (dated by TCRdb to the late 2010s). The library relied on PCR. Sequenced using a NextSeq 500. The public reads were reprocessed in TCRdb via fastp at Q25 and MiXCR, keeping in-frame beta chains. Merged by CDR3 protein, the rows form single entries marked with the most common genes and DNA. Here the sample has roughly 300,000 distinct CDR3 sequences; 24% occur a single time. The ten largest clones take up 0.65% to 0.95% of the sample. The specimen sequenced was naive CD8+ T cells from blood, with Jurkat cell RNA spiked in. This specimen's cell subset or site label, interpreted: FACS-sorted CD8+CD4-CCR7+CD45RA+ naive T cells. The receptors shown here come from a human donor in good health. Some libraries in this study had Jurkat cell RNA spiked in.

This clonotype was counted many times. In DNA form, the CDR3 reads TGTGCCAGCAGCTACCGTTTGCGCGGCGACACAGATACGCAGTATTTT. This sequence encodes CASSYRLRGDTDTQYF. V is TRBV7-6 and J is TRBJ2-3; D is ambiguous. The CDR3 covers 16 residues. V dropped 4 bases and J dropped 2 bases, with 16 bases sitting between them. Germline values: CDR1 SGHVS, CDR2 FNYEAQ.

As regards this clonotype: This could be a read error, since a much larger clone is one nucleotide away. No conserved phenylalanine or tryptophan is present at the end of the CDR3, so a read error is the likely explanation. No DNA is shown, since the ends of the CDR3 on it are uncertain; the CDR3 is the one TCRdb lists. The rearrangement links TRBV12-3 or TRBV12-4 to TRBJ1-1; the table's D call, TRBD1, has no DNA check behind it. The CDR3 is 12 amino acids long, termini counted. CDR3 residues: CASSPDRRRSFL.

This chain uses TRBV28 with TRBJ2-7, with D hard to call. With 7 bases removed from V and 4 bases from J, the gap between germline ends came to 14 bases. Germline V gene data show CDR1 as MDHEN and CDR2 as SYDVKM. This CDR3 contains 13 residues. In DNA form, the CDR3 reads TGTGCCAGCACCAACACAGCTAAGTACGAGCAGTACTTC. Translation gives CASTNTAKYEQYF.

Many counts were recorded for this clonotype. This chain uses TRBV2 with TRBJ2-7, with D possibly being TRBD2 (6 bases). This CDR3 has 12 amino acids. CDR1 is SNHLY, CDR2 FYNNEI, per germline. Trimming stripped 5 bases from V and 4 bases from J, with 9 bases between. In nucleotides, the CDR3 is TGTGCCAGCAGTATGAGCGGGTACGAGCAGTACTTC. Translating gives CASSMSGYEQYF.

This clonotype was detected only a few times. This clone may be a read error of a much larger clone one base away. The CDR3 loop reads CASSFGGNYEQYF. As DNA, the CDR3 is TGTGCCAGCAGTTTCGGGGGGAACTACGAGCAGTACTTC. The rearrangement links TRBV12-3 or TRBV12-4 to TRBJ2-7, with 7 bases fitting TRBD2. There are 13 residues in the CDR3. Germline trimming cut 3 bases from V and 3 bases from J; bases unmatched to any gene: 2.

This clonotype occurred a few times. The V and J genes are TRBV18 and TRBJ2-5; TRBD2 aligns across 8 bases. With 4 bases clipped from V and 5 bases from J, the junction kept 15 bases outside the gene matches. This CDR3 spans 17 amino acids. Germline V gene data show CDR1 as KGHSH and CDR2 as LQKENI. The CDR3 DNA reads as TGTGCCAGCTCACGAACACCGGGACTAGGGGTTCAGGAGACCCAGTACTTC. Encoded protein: CASSRTPGLGVQETQYF.

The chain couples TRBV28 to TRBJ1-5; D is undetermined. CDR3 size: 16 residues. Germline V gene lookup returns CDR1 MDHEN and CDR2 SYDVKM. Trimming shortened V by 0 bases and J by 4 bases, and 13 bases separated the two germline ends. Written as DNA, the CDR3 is TGTGCCAGCAGTTTATGGGCCCGAAGCCCTAATCAGCCCCAGCATTTT. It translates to CASSLWARSPNQPQHF.

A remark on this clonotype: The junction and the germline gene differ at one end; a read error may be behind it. In nucleotides, the CDR3 is TGTGCCAGCAGGTTGGACAGGGGGTCTGGAGACACCATATATTTT. Its translation is CASRLDRGSGDTIYF. The chain joins TRBV12-3 or TRBV12-4 to TRBJ1-3; 10 bases map to TRBD1. The CDR3 is 15 amino acids.

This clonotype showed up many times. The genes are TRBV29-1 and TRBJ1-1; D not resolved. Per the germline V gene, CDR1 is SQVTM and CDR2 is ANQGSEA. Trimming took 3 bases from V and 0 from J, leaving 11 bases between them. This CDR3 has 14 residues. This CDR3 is CSVDTGHLNTEAFF. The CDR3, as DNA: TGCAGCGTTGATACTGGGCACCTGAACACTGAAGCTTTCTTT. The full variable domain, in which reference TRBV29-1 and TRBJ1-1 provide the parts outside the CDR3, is SAVISQKPSRDICQRGTSLTIQCQVDSQVTMMFWYRQQPGQSLTLIATANQGSEATYESGFVIDKFPISRPNLTFSTLTVSNMSPEDSSIYLCSVDTGHLNTEAFFGQGTRLTVV.

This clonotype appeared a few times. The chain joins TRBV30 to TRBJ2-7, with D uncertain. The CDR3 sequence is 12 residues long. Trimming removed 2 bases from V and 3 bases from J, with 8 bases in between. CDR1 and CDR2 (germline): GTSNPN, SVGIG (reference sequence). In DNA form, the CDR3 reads TGTGCCTGGAGTTCGGAAGTCTACGAGCAGTACTTC. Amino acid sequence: CAWSSEVYEQYF.